Listed here is a single T cell receptor beta chain. Its antigen remains unknown. In roughly 5 patients, CD4+ T cells were split by CD25+CD127- sorting. Both peripheral blood and punch biopsies of lesional scalp skin were obtained from patients who had alopecia areata. The sample belongs to a study of CD8+ T cells in alopecia areata. Germline assignment: CDR1 SGHRS and CDR2 YFSETQ. This CDR3 has 19 amino acids. V gave up 1 base and J gave up 4 bases; unmatched junction bases: 10. cDNA serving as the sequencing template came from extracted, reverse transcribed RNA. Assay used: immunoSEQ multiplex PCR; TCRdb lists only in-frame clones, some missing. This sample has approximately 40,000 clones, with nearly 55% found just once. Study-wide results and caveats: More clonal than normal scalp was lesional scalp, particularly alopecia totalis/universalis. Scalp samples also contribute reads from the resident alphabeta T cells found in normal skin.

This chain uses TRBV5-1 with TRBJ2-3, with 15 bases lining up with TRBD2. This TCR was recovered from a human donor with alopecia areata. The sequenced material came from CD4+ Tregs sorted from blood. CDR3 protein: CASSLYRTSGRAGADTQYF. The CDR3 bases are TGCGCCAGCAGCTTGTATAGGACTAGCGGGAGGGCCGGGGCAGATACGCAGTATTTT.